The next 30 T cell receptor beta chains were all read from a single sample in a study of cytomegalovirus exposure and HLA in healthy donors. Primers included in the PCR were 60 Vbeta and 13 Jbeta primers. TCRdb's copy holds only in-frame clones and misses some; the assay was immunoSEQ multiplex PCR. The repertoire consists of about 160,000 clones, with roughly 84% occurring once and the leading ten covering around 0.98%. Sequencing was done on a sample of PBMCs. These receptors came from a man between 25 and 39 years old in good health and CMV-seronegative.

The chain is built from TRBV5-1 and TRBJ2-3; 10 bases line up with TRBD2. The J segment lost 2 bases and the V segment lost 4 bases, leaving 4 bases of the junction unmatched. This CDR3 region has 15 residues. Germline loops: CDR1 SGHRS, CDR2 YFSETQ. The DNA of the CDR3 is TGCGCCAGCAGCCAAACTAGCGGGGCCACAGATACGCAGTATTTT. It translates to CASSQTSGATDTQYF.

The rearrangement uses TRBV2 and TRBJ2-4; maybe TRBD2 (7 bases). Trimming removed 7 bases at V and 12 bases at J, with 22 bases between. Germline V gene data show CDR1 as SNHLY and CDR2 as FYNNEI. This CDR3 has 14 residues. CDR3 amino acids: CASMGVGGAGSQYF. DNA for the CDR3: TGTGCCAGCATGGGGGTGGGGGGGGCTGGTTCTCAGTACTTC.

CDR3 protein: CASSSPVGAYEQYF. The CDR3, as DNA: TGTGCCAGCAGTTCCCCAGTGGGGGCGTACGAGCAGTACTTC. The chain uses TRBV6-5 and TRBJ2-7; TRBD1 is a possible D gene (6 bases). Germline V gene lookup returns CDR1 MNHEY and CDR2 SVGAGI. This CDR3 has 14 residues. V was trimmed by 4 bases and J by 4 bases, leaving 14 bases between them.

This chain links TRBV25-1 with TRBJ2-1; 8 bases fit TRBD1. J gave up 7 bases and V 2 bases, and 7 bases lay outside the gene matches. The CDR3 is 15 amino acids. Germline assignment: CDR1 MGHDK and CDR2 SYGVNS. The CDR3 sequence is CASSEPRTGLNEQFF. The CDR3 DNA is TGTGCCAGCAGTGAACCCCGGACAGGGTTGAATGAGCAGTTCTTC.

J is TRBJ1-2 and V is TRBV30; D perhaps matches TRBD1 (6 bases). Trimming stripped 1 base from V and 3 bases from J, with 18 bases between. The germline V gene encodes CDR1 GTSNPN and CDR2 SVGIG (reference sequence). The CDR3 sequence is 16 residues long. In DNA, the CDR3 is TGTGCCTGGAGTGCATACTACAGGGATAAAGACTATGGCTACACCTTC. It yields the protein CAWSAYYRDKDYGYTF.

The chain joins TRBV6-6 to TRBJ2-5; 8 bases are a match to TRBD2. The CDR3 has 16 residues. V was clipped by 0 bases and J by 5 bases; unmatched bases: 8. Germline CDR1 reads MNHNY; CDR2 reads SVGAGI (reference sequence). The CDR3: CASSYSTGRARETQYF. CDR3 coding DNA: TGTGCCAGCAGTTACTCGACCGGGAGGGCCAGGGAGACCCAGTACTTC.

The chain combines TRBV10-3 with TRBJ2-2, with 11 bases fitting TRBD2. From germline, CDR1 is ENHRY and CDR2 SYGVKD. This CDR3 is built from 15 residues. The V gene end was trimmed by 4 bases and the J gene end by 2 bases; junction bases not matched to a gene: 0. Here the CDR3 reads CAISGLAGNTGELFF. The DNA for the CDR3 is TGTGCCATCAGTGGACTAGCGGGAAACACCGGGGAGCTGTTTTTT.

This clone was picked up a small number of times. V usage is TRBV2 and J usage is TRBJ1-4; TRBD1 agrees at 8 bases. Germline CDR1 reads SNHLY; CDR2 reads FYNNEI. The CDR3 is 15 amino acids. V shed 7 bases and J 7 bases; nucleotides not matched to a gene: 11. CDR3 sequence: CASTPRTGLSEKLFF. The DNA for the CDR3 is TGTGCCAGCACCCCTAGGACAGGGTTGAGTGAAAAACTGTTTTTT.

The chain links TRBV6-1 to TRBJ2-7, with 9 bases identical to TRBD1. The CDR3 runs to 15 residues. Germline-derived CDR1 and CDR2 are MNHNS and SASEGT. With V trimmed by 3 bases and J by 4 bases, 7 bases remained unmatched. CDR3 in amino acids: CASSDRAGTGYEQYF. The CDR3 nucleotides are TGTGCCAGCAGTGATAGAGCCGGGACAGGGTACGAGCAGTACTTC.

The chain uses TRBV27 and TRBJ1-2; possibly TRBD1 for D (6 bases). Germline V gives CDR1 MNHEY, CDR2 SMNVEV (reference sequence). Trimming took 2 bases from V and 3 from J, leaving 10 bases between them. The CDR3 consists of 14 residues. CDR3 bases: TGTGCCAGCAGTTTAGGTCAGGGGTACTATGGCTACACCTTC. Translation: CASSLGQGYYGYTF.

The chain is built from TRBV15 and TRBJ2-3, with 8 bases aligning to TRBD2. Germline V gene sequence: CDR1 LNHNV, CDR2 YYDKDF (reference sequence). The CDR3 consists of 18 residues. V lost 0 bases and J lost 2; bases outside the gene matches: 10. The CDR3 loop reads CATSRDGVAGGLTDTQYF. The CDR3 DNA sequence: TGTGCCACCAGCAGAGATGGGGTCGCGGGAGGCCTCACAGATACGCAGTATTTT. Looking up the rest from reference TRBV15 and TRBJ2-3 gives the full variable domain: DAMVIQNPRYQVTQFGKPVTLSCSQTLNHNVMYWYQQKSSQAPKLLFHYYDKDFNNEADTPDNFQSRRPNTSFCFLDIRSPGLGDTAMYLCATSRDGVAGGLTDTQYFGPGTRLTVL.

This sequence joins TRBV11-3 and TRBJ2-3; 9 nucleotides line up with TRBD2. This CDR3 spans 18 amino acids. Germline V gene sequence: CDR1 SGHNT, CDR2 YENEEA. Trimming at V came to 2 bases and at J to 0 bases, leaving 9 bases not matched to a gene. CDR3 coding DNA: TGTGCCAGCAGCTTACTAGTCCTAGCGGGATCTAGCACAGATACGCAGTATTTT. This translates into CASSLLVLAGSSTDTQYF.

The chain links TRBV14 to TRBJ1-3, with a weak D call TRBD1 (5 bases). The ends were cut back, 6 bases at V and 0 bases at J, with 9 bases in the middle. CDR1 is SGHDN, CDR2 FVKESK, per germline. This CDR3 has 14 amino acids. Here the CDR3 DNA reads TGTGCCAGCAGTCGACAGATCTCTGGAAACACCATATATTTT. This translates into CASSRQISGNTIYF.

The chain employs TRBV4-2 and TRBJ2-7, with D possibly matching TRBD1 (6 bases). The CDR3 runs to 18 residues. From germline, CDR1 is LGHNA and CDR2 YNFKEQ. Deletions cut 4 bases from V and 2 bases from J, with 24 bases between. The CDR3 reads CASSLTTPGPGATYEQYF. The CDR3 DNA follows: TGTGCCAGCAGCCTTACTACCCCGGGGCCAGGGGCAACCTACGAGCAGTACTTC.

The V call is TRBV7-8, the J call TRBJ2-7; 12 bases agree with TRBD2. The J segment lost 5 bases and the V segment lost 5 bases, leaving 7 bases of the junction unmatched. Germline loops: CDR1 SGHVS, CDR2 FQNEAQ. The CDR3 length is 15 residues. Here the CDR3 DNA reads TGTGCCAGCAGCGTGACTAGCGGGAGAGTACACGAGCAGTACTTC. Translation gives CASSVTSGRVHEQYF.

This clone was observed a handful of times. The J gene is TRBJ2-1, the V gene TRBV15, with 12 bases aligning to TRBD2. The germline V gene has CDR1 LNHNV and CDR2 YYDKDF (reference sequence). The CDR3 is made up of 19 amino acids. V lost 5 bases and J lost 8; bases outside the gene matches: 19. CDR3 in DNA: TGTGCCACCAGCCTCACTCCCGAGGGGGCTAGCGGGGGGGCCGATGAGCAGTTCTTC. Translating gives CATSLTPEGASGGADEQFF.

V and J are TRBV30 and TRBJ1-2; the match to TRBD1 covers 10 bases. Germline CDR1 is GTSNPN and CDR2 is SVGIG (reference sequence). The CDR3 has 17 residues. The V gene end was trimmed by 3 bases and the J gene end by 0 bases; junction bases not matched to a gene: 10. The CDR3 region is CAWSTPRDRGSNYGYTF. Here the CDR3 DNA reads TGTGCCTGGAGCACACCACGGGACAGGGGATCTAACTATGGCTACACCTTC.

This clone came up a few times. CDR3 loop: CASGPSGLTYEQYF. The CDR3 DNA reads TGTGCTAGTGGCCCCTCAGGGCTGACCTACGAGCAGTACTTC. V and J are TRBV12-5 and TRBJ2-7; perhaps TRBD1 as D (5 bases). The CDR3 runs 14 residues. V was shortened by 6 bases and J by 2 bases, with 14 bases between the two germline ends. The germline V gene encodes CDR1 LGHNT and CDR2 FRNRAP.

In its sample, this clone was seen once. The J gene is TRBJ1-5, the V gene TRBV28; TRBD1 matches 8 bases. V was clipped by 6 bases and J by 1 base; unmatched bases: 5. The CDR3 is 15 amino acids. The germline V gene has CDR1 MDHEN and CDR2 SYDVKM. DNA of the CDR3: TGTGCCAGCAGCCCGGACAGGGAAAGCAATCAGCCCCAGCATTTT. This translates into CASSPDRESNQPQHF.

V usage is TRBV6-5 and J usage is TRBJ1-6; perhaps TRBD1 as D (5 bases). V was cut by 2 bases and J by 9 bases, with 14 bases left in between. The CDR3 runs 15 residues. Per the germline V gene, CDR1 is MNHEY and CDR2 is SVGAGI. The CDR3 loop is CASSYRGSQGSPLHF. The CDR3 bases are TGTGCCAGCAGTTACCGAGGAAGCCAGGGTTCACCCCTCCACTTT.

This clone was counted once. This chain links TRBV7-2 with TRBJ1-1; D not resolved. Germline values: CDR1 SGHTA, CDR2 FQGNSA. The CDR3 runs to 13 residues. V shed 5 bases and J shed 1 base, with 8 bases lying between them. CDR3 DNA sequence: TGTGCCAGCAGCACACGCCCGAACACTGAAGCTTTCTTT. As protein: CASSTRPNTEAFF.

The chain joins TRBV6-1 to TRBJ1-6, with D uncertain. In germline, CDR1 is MNHNS, CDR2 SASEGT. This CDR3 has 14 residues. V lost 7 bases and J 0 bases, leaving 7 bases between the germline ends. The CDR3 bases are TGTGCCAGCACCTTCGGCTCCTATAATTCACCCCTCCACTTT. It specifies CASTFGSYNSPLHF.

The chain joins TRBV2 to TRBJ2-7; TRBD1 matches at 8 bases. V trimming: 6 bases; J trimming: 0 bases; junction bases outside the gene matches: 4. The CDR3 is 14 amino acids. The germline V gene has CDR1 SNHLY and CDR2 FYNNEI. The CDR3 DNA is TGTGCCAGCAGGGGACAGGTTTCCTCCTACGAGCAGTACTTC. Encoded protein: CASRGQVSSYEQYF. Based on the CDR3 plus reference TRBV2 and TRBJ2-7, the full variable domain is EPEVTQTPSHQVTQMGQEVILRCVPISNHLYFYWYRQILGQKVEFLVSFYNNEISEKSEIFDDQFSVERPDGSNFTLKIRSTKLEDSAMYFCASRGQVSSYEQYFGPGTRLTVT.

The rearrangement joins TRBV6-5 to TRBJ2-2, with a tentative D call TRBD1 (5 bases). The V gene lost 2 bases and the J gene lost 1 base, with 8 bases spanning the gap. Germline V gene data show CDR1 as MNHEY and CDR2 as SVGAGI. This CDR3 has 15 amino acids. CDR3 DNA sequence: TGTGCCAGCAGTTACGTTCAGGGGAACACCGGGGAGCTGTTTTTT. Translation gives CASSYVQGNTGELFF.

The rearrangement uses TRBV7-9 and TRBJ1-2, with unresolved D. The germline V and J ends were trimmed by 1 base and 7 bases, with 10 bases remaining between them. The CDR3 loop spans 13 amino acids. CDR1 and CDR2 (germline): SEHNR, FQNEAQ (reference sequence). CDR3 residues: CASSLGGGGGYTF. CDR3 nucleotides: TGTGCCAGCAGCTTAGGGGGAGGCGGTGGCTACACCTTC.

The chain combines TRBV27 with TRBJ1-6; TRBD1 agrees at 9 bases. V lost 4 bases and J lost 10; bases outside the gene matches: 8. The CDR3 is 15 amino acids. Germline CDR1 and CDR2: MNHEY and SMNVEV (reference sequence). This CDR3 reads CASSSPGTGYSPLHF. The CDR3 DNA is TGTGCCAGCAGTTCGCCCGGGACAGGGTACTCACCCCTCCACTTT.

The chain carries TRBV7-9 and TRBJ1-2; D ambiguous. Trimming left V 2 bases short and J 8 bases short, with 15 bases between. Germline CDR1 is SEHNR and CDR2 is FQNEAQ (reference sequence). The length of the CDR3 is 14 residues. The DNA for the CDR3 is TGTGCCAGCAGCTTAAATACCCTATCGGAGGGCTACACCTTC. Protein: CASSLNTLSEGYTF.

J is TRBJ1-1 and V is TRBV25-1; D is possibly TRBD1 (5 bases). Trimming left V 3 bases short and J 3 bases short, with 11 bases between. The CDR3 length is 14 residues. Germline V gives CDR1 MGHDK, CDR2 SYGVNS. The chain's CDR3 is CASSEWGGDTEAFF. The CDR3 DNA is TGTGCCAGCAGTGAGTGGGGGGGTGACACTGAAGCTTTCTTT.

V usage is TRBV5-8 and J usage is TRBJ1-1; possible D gene TRBD1, 6 bases. Trimming took off 6 bases at V and 3 bases at J, with 9 bases between the two ends. The CDR3 sequence is 12 residues long. CDR1 and CDR2 (germline): SGHTS, YDEGEE. The CDR3 nucleotides read TGTGCCAGCATGGGGGCTTACACTGAAGCTTTCTTT. Protein: CASMGAYTEAFF.

This clone was counted between two and nine times. This chain joins TRBV9 and TRBJ1-1, with D possibly being TRBD1 (6 bases). Germline loops: CDR1 SGDLS, CDR2 YYNGEE. The V end lost 0 bases, the J end lost 4 bases, and 7 bases lay between the germline ends. The CDR3 has 13 residues. The CDR3, as DNA: TGTGCCAGCAGCGTAGGGGGGCCCACTGAAGCTTTCTTT. Translated, it gives CASSVGGPTEAFF.